This entry features one T cell receptor (beta chain) sequence. The clone's antigen remains unknown. No base quality values were provided; no much bigger clone lies one nucleotide off. Genomic DNA was extracted from sorted cells for sequencing of the TCRbeta CDR3 region. The immunoSEQ Assay was used to sequence the TCRbeta CDR3 regions. Held by TCRdb, this immuneACCESS table contains in-frame sequences only and omits some clones. Under half of the omission traces to an unresolved V gene where checked; the cause of the rest is unknown. The sample table shows about 130,000 clones, and 92% are seen once. 0.8% to 1% of the sample rests with the top ten. This entry belongs to a study of OX40 agonist ivuxolimab in advanced cancers. General notes on the study: The costimulatory receptor OX40 (CD134) was targeted by ivuxolimab, a fully human IgG2 agonistic monoclonal antibody. Intravenous ivuxolimab was administered to patients every 2 weeks at six dose levels: 0.01, 0.1, 0.3, 1.5, 3 and 10 mg/kg. Of the roughly 51 dose-escalation patients, hepatocellular carcinoma was present in some 19, melanoma in roughly 15, renal cell carcinoma in 9 and head and neck cancer in 9. The dose-escalation cohort was around 84% male with a mean age of around 62 years, ranging from roughly 23 to 80. Patients were allowed to have had prior anti-PD-1, anti-PD-L1 or anti-CTLA-4 therapy, and roughly 40% of the dose-escalation patients had previously received checkpoint inhibitors. Partial responses occurred in three dose-escalation patients: two with cutaneous melanoma and one with hepatocellular carcinoma. The point of sequencing TCRbeta in the periphery was to test whether ivuxolimab changed TCR sequence diversity and drove clonal T-cell expansion. The paper describes the monotherapy dose-escalation part (N ≈ 52 patients) of the phase I trial of ivuxolimab. What the research found in general, with its limitations: After ivuxolimab, expanded clones were on average more numerous among CD8+ T cells than among CD4+ T cells. Low levels of normalized T-cell clonal expansion were also seen in some patients who did not respond. Antigen specificity was not determined for the clonally expanded peripheral T cells. At doses of 0.1 to 3.0 mg/kg, clonal expansion of both CD4+ and CD8+ blood T cells was observed from baseline to week 6. In partial responders in the 0.1-3.0 mg/kg groups, normalized peripheral clonal expansion was found to be among the lowest, especially among CD8+ T cells.

From V the trimming removes 0 bases and from J it removes 1 base, while the gene matches leave 2 bases of the junction unaccounted for. The CDR3 goes from the cysteine to the phenylalanine over 15 residues. Left in the record is the CDR3 DNA by itself, 45 bases read in frame from the first base. CDR1 SGHNT and CDR2 YENEEA were looked up in the germline V gene. Patients with autoimmune disease history or receiving systemic immunosuppression were excluded from the trial. Peripheral blood for TCR sequencing was drawn from every dose cohort at baseline, at cycle 4 day 1 and at cycle 7 day 1. The samples were taken from a phase I, first-in-human, multicenter, open-label dose-escalation trial of ivuxolimab. Adults with locally advanced or metastatic head and neck squamous cell, hepatocellular, melanoma or renal cell carcinoma were enrolled in the trial. Before TCR sequencing, CD4+ and CD8+ T cells were separately sorted from peripheral blood.

The sequence is built from TRBV11-3 and TRBJ1-1, and 7 junction bases match TRBD1. This sequence originates from an adult with an advanced solid tumor such as melanoma, head and neck, liver or kidney cancer. The sample here was CD4+ or CD8+ T cells sorted from blood, taken in a trial of the OX40 agonist ivuxolimab. The base sequence is TGTGCCAGCAGCTTAGATGGACAGGCGAACACTGAAGCTTTCTTT. Translated, this gives CASSLDGQANTEAFF. With all but the CDR3 taken from the reference TRBV11-3 and TRBJ1-1 genes, the full variable domain is: EAGVVQSPRYKIIEKKQPVAFWCNPISGHNTLYWYLQNLGQGPELLIRYENEEAVDDSQLPKDRFSAERLKGVDSTLKIQPAELGDSAVYLCASSLDGQANTEAFFGQGTRLTVV.